Below, 27 T cell receptor beta chains from the same sample are listed, as sequenced in a study of patients and donors after allogeneic stem cell transplantation. Via MiXCR, TCRdb re-called the RT-PCR reads, giving one row per CDR3 protein. The sample lists fewer than 250,000 distinct CDR3 sequences; roughly 13% were seen once. The sequenced sample consisted of blood, either unsorted or a sorted T cell fraction (not recorded which). All receptors derive from a human donor who was either an allogeneic HSCT recipient or a stem cell or donor lymphocyte infusion donor (not recorded which). It is not recorded whose cells these are; they may come from a transplant donor.

This clonotype is categorized as medium-sized. The chain links TRBV9 to TRBJ1-1, with D uncertain. Germline V lookup: CDR1 SGDLS, CDR2 YYNGEE. The CDR3 extends over 13 amino acids. V was cut by 4 bases and J by 3 bases, with 10 bases left in between. CDR3 nucleotide sequence: TGTGCCAGCAGCCCAGGTGATGACACTGAAGCTTTCTTT. As protein: CASSPGDDTEAFF.

This clonotype occurred a few times. The chain employs TRBV5-1 and TRBJ1-5; the D gene is possibly TRBD1 (6 bases). Germline V gene sequence: CDR1 SGHRS, CDR2 YFSETQ. CDR3 size: 15 residues. V dropped 5 bases and J dropped 3 bases, with 15 bases sitting between them. The CDR3: CASRAGVENNQPQHF. CDR3 sequence (DNA): TGCGCCAGCAGGGCAGGGGTAGAGAACAATCAGCCCCAGCATTTT.

This clonotype was recorded a few times. The CDR3 bases are TGCGCCAGCAGCTTGGGCTCGGTGGCAGATACGCAGTATTTT. Amino acids: CASSLGSVADTQYF. The chain joins TRBV5-1 to TRBJ2-3; D remains unclear. The CDR3 extends over 14 amino acids. The germline gives CDR1 SGHRS, CDR2 YFSETQ. Trimming cost V 0 bases and J 4 bases, with 9 bases left between them.

The table lists this clonotype with many counts. This chain links TRBV4-2 with TRBJ2-4; possibly TRBD2 for D (6 bases). V was trimmed by 4 bases and J by 8 bases, leaving 18 bases between them. Germline lookup yields CDR1 LGHNA and CDR2 YNFKEQ. CDR3 length: 15 amino acids. CDR3 sequence (DNA): TGTGCCAGCAGCCTAACCCGGGCCACGGGGGACATTCAGTACTTC. It yields the protein CASSLTRATGDIQYF.

This clonotype was seen many times. This chain connects TRBV4-1 to TRBJ2-3, with TRBD2 matching 10 bases. Germline V gene lookup returns CDR1 MGHRA and CDR2 YSYEKL. Germline trimming cut 0 bases from V and 3 bases from J; bases unmatched to any gene: 6. The CDR3 is 17 residues long. The DNA for the CDR3 is TGCGCCAGCAGCCAAGATGCTAGCGGGAGTCAGACAGATACGCAGTATTTT. It codes for CASSQDASGSQTDTQYF.

This clonotype occurred a few times. In nucleotides, the CDR3 is TGTGCCAGCGGATACCGCACAGATACGCAGTATTTT. Its protein product is CASGYRTDTQYF. The chain recombines TRBV2 with TRBJ2-3, with D unresolved. The CDR3 loop spans 12 amino acids. Germline-derived CDR1 and CDR2 are SNHLY and FYNNEI. Trimming left V 8 bases short and J 1 base short, with 7 bases between. Full variable domain (remainder filled in from reference TRBV2 and TRBJ2-3): EPEVTQTPSHQVTQMGQEVILRCVPISNHLYFYWYRQILGQKVEFLVSFYNNEISEKSEIFDDQFSVERPDGSNFTLKIRSTKLEDSAMYFCASGYRTDTQYFGPGTRLTVL.

This clonotype has more than one count but fewer than ten. This chain joins TRBV9 and TRBJ2-7; D is unresolved. This CDR3 has 16 amino acids. V lost 3 bases, J lost 2 bases, and 18 bases lay in between. The germline CDR1 and CDR2 sequences are SGDLS and YYNGEE. CDR3 region: CASSEMTGGSPYEQYF. In DNA form, the CDR3 reads TGTGCCAGCAGCGAGATGACGGGCGGTAGTCCCTACGAGCAGTACTTC.

In its sample, this clonotype was seen a few times. The chain links TRBV4-2 to TRBJ1-1; D perhaps matches TRBD1 (6 bases). V gave up 2 bases and J gave up 4 bases, with 14 bases separating them. The CDR3 extends over 15 amino acids. Germline V lookup: CDR1 LGHNA, CDR2 YNFKEQ. CDR3 bases: TGTGCCAGCAGCCAATCAACAGGGTGGAGCACTGAAGCTTTCTTT. It encodes CASSQSTGWSTEAFF.

J is TRBJ2-4 and V is TRBV7-2, with a tentative D call TRBD1 (6 bases). V lost 4 bases to trimming and J lost 0 bases, with 13 bases between them. The CDR3 is 16 residues long. Germline loops: CDR1 SGHTA, CDR2 FQGNSA. The CDR3 is CASSSPGHLAKNIQYF. Written as DNA, the CDR3 is TGTGCCAGCAGCTCGCCGGGACACCTAGCCAAAAACATTCAGTACTTC.

V gene TRBV3-1 combines with J gene TRBJ1-1, with 8 bases that match TRBD1. The CDR3 loop spans 17 amino acids. The ends lost 4 bases at V and 1 base at J; junction bases unmatched: 11. CDR1 is LGHDT, CDR2 YNNKEL, per germline (reference sequence). CDR3 sequence: CASSPRRQGFWNTEAFF. The DNA of the CDR3 is TGTGCCAGCAGCCCTCGAAGACAGGGGTTTTGGAACACTGAAGCTTTCTTT.

In this sample, this clonotype turned up a few times. The chain is built from TRBV6-1 and TRBJ2-4; 10 bases map to TRBD1. CDR3 size: 15 residues. The V segment lost 4 bases and the J segment 6 bases; nucleotides outside the gene matches: 6. Germline assignment: CDR1 MNHNS and CDR2 SASEGT. The DNA of the CDR3 is TGTGCCAGCAGTGGGGCCCGGGACAGGGGAAACATTCAGTACTTC. It codes for CASSGARDRGNIQYF.

The chain joins TRBV18 to TRBJ2-7, with 9 bases fitting TRBD1. The CDR3 contains 15 residues. Trimming took 4 bases from V and 5 from J; bases not matched to a gene: 9. CDR1 KGHSH and CDR2 LQKENI come from the germline V gene. The CDR3, as DNA: TGTGCCAGCTCACAAATCCGGGACAGGGCGAACGAGCAGTACTTC. It is translated as CASSQIRDRANEQYF.

This clonotype came up many times. The CDR3 nucleotides are TGTGCCAGCAGCCAAGATAATGGGCCCTACGAGCAGTACTTC. This sequence encodes CASSQDNGPYEQYF. The chain uses TRBV4-2 and TRBJ2-7, with D hard to call. V lost 0 bases and J 2 bases, leaving 8 bases between the germline ends. Germline CDR1 is LGHNA and CDR2 is YNFKEQ. The length of the CDR3 is 14 residues.

A few counts support this clonotype. The genes are TRBV30 and TRBJ1-4; 10 nucleotides agree with TRBD1. Unmatched junction bases numbered 9, after V lost 6 bases and J lost 8 bases. This CDR3 contains 14 residues. The germline V gene encodes CDR1 GTSNPN and CDR2 SVGIG (reference sequence). The CDR3 loop reads CACERDRGWEKLFF. The CDR3 coding sequence is TGTGCCTGCGAGAGGGACAGGGGTTGGGAAAAACTGTTTTTT.

This clonotype came up a few times. The chain combines TRBV2 with TRBJ2-7; 10 nucleotides match TRBD2. The J segment lost 3 bases and the V segment lost 6 bases, leaving 5 bases of the junction unmatched. Germline-derived CDR1 and CDR2 are SNHLY and FYNNEI. This CDR3 region has 14 residues. The CDR3 here is CASRWASGSYEQYF. CDR3 bases: TGTGCCAGCAGGTGGGCTAGCGGGAGCTACGAGCAGTACTTC. Combining the CDR3 with reference TRBV2 and TRBJ2-7 gives the whole variable domain EPEVTQTPSHQVTQMGQEVILRCVPISNHLYFYWYRQILGQKVEFLVSFYNNEISEKSEIFDDQFSVERPDGSNFTLKIRSTKLEDSAMYFCASRWASGSYEQYFGPGTRLTVT.

This clonotype was counted only a few times. The genes are TRBV5-5 and TRBJ2-5, with 8 bases lining up with TRBD2. CDR3 size: 16 residues. V dropped 3 bases and J dropped 5; count of bases not matched to a gene: 12. The germline CDR1 and CDR2 sequences are SGHKS and YYEKEE (reference sequence). CDR3 region: CASSSRVSGIGETQYF. The CDR3 DNA sequence: TGTGCCAGCAGCTCTCGGGTTAGCGGGATAGGGGAGACCCAGTACTTC. The full variable domain, rest sourced from reference TRBV5-5 and TRBJ2-5, is DAGVTQSPTHLIKTRGQQVTLRCSPISGHKSVSWYQQVLGQGPQFIFQYYEKEERGRGNFPDRFSARQFPNYSSELNVNALLLGDSALYLCASSSRVSGIGETQYFGPGTRLLVL.

CDR3 coding DNA: TGTGCCAGCAGCTTAAGTGGGCAGAACACTGAAGCTTTCTTT. It translates to CASSLSGQNTEAFF. The gene calls are TRBV7-6 and TRBJ1-1; no definite D call. The germline V gene has CDR1 SGHVS and CDR2 FNYEAQ. CDR3 length: 14 amino acids. Deletions cut 2 bases from V and 1 base from J, with 8 bases between.

By sample share, this clonotype is medium-sized (0.01 to 0.1%). The chain uses TRBV20-1 and TRBJ1-2; no firm D call. The ends were cut back, 3 bases at V and 0 bases at J, with 8 bases in the middle. This CDR3 comprises 13 residues. The germline V gene has CDR1 DFQATT and CDR2 SNEGSKA (reference sequence). CDR3 in amino acids: CSASQHTNYGYTF. In DNA form, the CDR3 reads TGCAGTGCTAGCCAGCACACTAACTATGGCTACACCTTC.

The chain links TRBV5-1 to TRBJ2-1; D could derive from TRBD1 or TRBD2 (5 bases each). The germline V and J ends were trimmed by 4 bases and 10 bases, with 21 bases remaining between them. The CDR3 covers 15 residues. The V gene's germline CDR1 is SGHRS and CDR2 YFSETQ. DNA for the CDR3: TGCGCCAGCAGCAGAGACGGGACCATCTTCGTAGAGCAGTTCTTC. Its translation is CASSRDGTIFVEQFF. Full variable domain (rest looked up from reference TRBV5-1 and TRBJ2-1): KAGVTQTPRYLIKTRGQQVTLSCSPISGHRSVSWYQQTPGQGLQFLFEYFSETQRNKGNFPGRFSGRQFSNSRSEMNVSTLELGDSALYLCASSRDGTIFVEQFFGPGTRLTVL.

This clonotype has at least ten counts. This chain links TRBV4-3 with TRBJ1-5; 8 bases align to TRBD1. Trimming cost V 6 bases and J 6 bases; bases outside gene matches: 16. The CDR3 runs to 17 residues. CDR1 is LGHNA, CDR2 YSLEER, per germline. The CDR3 DNA reads as TGCGCCAGCAGTCCGAGCTACGGGACAGGCCATTCTCAGCCCCAGCATTTT. Its protein is CASSPSYGTGHSQPQHF.

This clonotype occurred many times. This chain links TRBV7-2 with TRBJ1-2; TRBD1 aligns across 10 bases. The CDR3 totals 14 residues. The V segment lost 4 bases and the J segment 7 bases; nucleotides outside the gene matches: 6. Germline V CDR1 and CDR2: SGHTA, FQGNSA. The CDR3: CASSSDRGVGGYTF. DNA for the CDR3: TGTGCCAGCAGCTCGGACAGGGGGGTCGGTGGCTACACCTTC. Based on the CDR3 plus reference TRBV7-2 and TRBJ1-2, the full variable domain is GAGVSQSPSNKVTEKGKDVELRCDPISGHTALYWYRQSLGQGLEFLIYFQGNSAPDKSGLPSDRFSAERTGGSVSTLTIQRTQQEDSAVYLCASSSDRGVGGYTFGSGTRLTVV.

V gene TRBV18 combines with J gene TRBJ1-4; TRBD1 aligns across 7 bases. The CDR3 has 16 residues. With 1 base clipped from V and 3 bases from J, the junction kept 5 bases outside the gene matches. Germline CDR1 and CDR2: KGHSH and LQKENI. The CDR3 spells CASSPLGTASNEKLFF. The CDR3 bases are TGTGCCAGCTCACCACTCGGGACAGCATCTAATGAAAAACTGTTTTTT.

This chain links TRBV12-3 or TRBV12-4 with TRBJ2-3, with D possibly TRBD1 on 6 matching bases. CDR3 length: 16 residues. Trimming pared 6 bases from V and 6 bases from J, leaving 22 bases between. The CDR3 sequence: CASSPIGDIDKDTQYF. In DNA, the CDR3 is TGTGCCAGCAGCCCCATTGGGGACATCGACAAGGATACGCAGTATTTT.

This clonotype was recorded many times. This sequence joins TRBV20-1 and TRBJ2-5; 7 bases match TRBD2. The CDR3 has 16 amino acids. J gave up 2 bases and V 3 bases, and 12 bases lay outside the gene matches. Germline CDR1 reads DFQATT; CDR2 reads SNEGSKA (reference sequence). CDR3 sequence reads: CSARPWDGGSQETQYF. CDR3 nucleotides: TGCAGTGCTAGGCCGTGGGACGGGGGGTCGCAAGAGACCCAGTACTTC.

Only a few counts were recorded for this clonotype. The genes are TRBV2 and TRBJ2-7, with 8 bases that match TRBD2. The V and J ends lost 10 bases and 3 bases, in that order; junction bases with no gene match: 8. The germline gives CDR1 SNHLY, CDR2 FYNNEI. The length of the CDR3 is 13 residues. CDR3 nucleotide sequence: TGTGCCACGTCCGTGGCGGGAGGCTACGAGCAGTACTTC. As protein: CATSVAGGYEQYF.

The gene calls are TRBV6-1 and TRBJ2-5; D is possibly TRBD2 (6 bases). V gave up 9 bases and J gave up 5 bases, with 13 bases separating them. CDR3 size: 12 residues. The V gene's germline CDR1 is MNHNS and CDR2 SASEGT. In nucleotides, the CDR3 is TGTGCCAGTGTTCTTGGAGGGGAGACCCAGTACTTC. Protein: CASVLGGETQYF.

The CDR3 nucleotides read TGTGCCAGCAGTCGGGCGGGGGGGGAGACCCAGTACTTC. Translation gives CASSRAGGETQYF. The chain combines TRBV12-3 or TRBV12-4 with TRBJ2-5, with TRBD2 matching over 9 bases. After removal of 5 bases from V and 5 bases from J, the junction contained 3 bases not matched to a gene. This CDR3 has 13 residues.